These 13 T cell receptor beta chains were sequenced from one sample in a study of T cells after yellow fever vaccination. MiXCR, applied by TCRdb to the 5' RACE reads, yields one record per CDR3 protein. The sample lists fewer than 450,000 distinct CDR3 sequences, around 4.1% occurring once. This material consisted of PBMCs, taken 5 days after the yellow fever booster vaccination. The receptors shown here come from a man aged 18 to 29 who received the YFV17D yellow fever vaccine.

This clonotype was detected only a few times. The rearrangement uses TRBV6-5 and TRBJ2-1; unclear D gene. Germline V lookup: CDR1 MNHEY, CDR2 SVGAGI. Between the trimmed V and J ends, which lost 5 bases and 6 bases, there was a span of 5 bases. The CDR3 spans 11 residues. This CDR3 reads CASSTTNEQFF. The DNA for the CDR3 is TGTGCCAGCAGTACAACCAATGAGCAGTTCTTC.

This clonotype was observed a few times. The CDR3 here is CASSLGGTSTDTQYF. DNA of the CDR3: TGTGCCAGCAGTTTAGGGGGGACTAGCACAGATACGCAGTATTTT. The chain combines TRBV12-3 or TRBV12-4 with TRBJ2-3, with TRBD2 as a possible D gene (6 bases). The CDR3 length is 15 residues. V dropped 1 base and J dropped 0 bases, with 8 bases sitting between them.

This clonotype was seen more than once but under ten times. The CDR3: CAIREGGLGEQYF. CDR3 DNA sequence: TGTGCCATCAGGGAAGGGGGGCTCGGCGAGCAGTACTTC. The chain has TRBV10-3 and TRBJ2-7, with D perhaps being TRBD1 or TRBD2 (6 bases each). CDR1 is ENHRY and CDR2 is SYGVKD in the germline V gene. Trimming stripped 6 bases from V and 6 bases from J, with 15 bases between. The length of the CDR3 is 13 residues.

The V gene is TRBV4-3, the J gene TRBJ2-5, with 8 bases lining up with TRBD1. The CDR3 is made up of 16 amino acids. Germline V gives CDR1 LGHNA, CDR2 YSLEER. V dropped 0 bases and J dropped 4; count of bases not matched to a gene: 7. CDR3 DNA: TGCGCCAGCAGCCAAGATTACAGGGGGAGGAGAGAGACCCAGTACTTC. Protein sequence: CASSQDYRGRRETQYF.

The chain couples TRBV10-3 to TRBJ2-7, with 11 bases matching TRBD2. The CDR3 has 16 residues. Germline CDR1 reads ENHRY; CDR2 reads SYGVKD. The J segment lost 4 bases and the V segment lost 5 bases, leaving 10 bases of the junction unmatched. The DNA for the CDR3 is TGTGCCATCAGTATCGGTCCTAGCGGGGGGACGTACGAGCAGTACTTC. It translates to CAISIGPSGGTYEQYF.

A few counts support this clonotype. This chain uses TRBV20-1 with TRBJ2-2, with unresolved D. CDR1 is DFQATT and CDR2 is SNEGSKA in the germline V gene (reference sequence). V shed 6 bases and J shed 8 bases, with 4 bases lying between them. The CDR3 length is 9 residues. The DNA for the CDR3 is TGCAGTGCGAGGGGGGAGCTGTTTTTT. Translation: CSARGELFF.

This clonotype was found many times. This rearrangement joins TRBV18 to TRBJ2-5, with D maybe TRBD2 (6 bases). In germline, CDR1 is KGHSH, CDR2 LQKENI. This CDR3 region has 14 residues. Trimming cost V 2 bases and J 1 base, with 8 bases left between them. The CDR3 DNA is TGTGCCAGCTCACCAGCCGGGGGCCAAGAGACCCAGTACTTC. This codes for CASSPAGGQETQYF.

This clonotype has a handful of counts. The rearrangement uses TRBV20-1 and TRBJ2-1; D remains ambiguous. The CDR3 consists of 14 residues. Germline V gene sequence: CDR1 DFQATT, CDR2 SNEGSKA (reference sequence). Deletions cut 0 bases from V and 4 bases from J, with 10 bases between. As DNA, the CDR3 is TGCAGTGCTAGAGATCCGGACCAGTACAATGAGCAGTTCTTC. It codes for CSARDPDQYNEQFF.

This clonotype occurred many times. The junction differs from germline at one of its ends, possibly a read error. The J gene is TRBJ1-5, the V gene TRBV4-1; D ambiguous. CDR3 length equals 13 residues. Germline V gene data show CDR1 as MGHRA and CDR2 as YSYEKL. The DNA for the CDR3 is TGCGCCAGCAGCCAAGATCATAATCAACCCCAGCATTTT. The encoded protein is CASSQDHNQPQHF.

CDR3 in DNA: TGCAGCGTTGGTCGCGGCGGGAGCACAGATACGCAGTATTTT. This translates into CSVGRGGSTDTQYF. The chain is built from TRBV29-1 and TRBJ2-3; perhaps TRBD2 as D (5 bases). The CDR3 consists of 14 residues. The V end lost 4 bases, the J end lost 0 bases, and 11 bases lay between the germline ends. Germline CDR1 SQVTM, CDR2 ANQGSEA.

In this sample, this clonotype turned up a few times. The chain combines TRBV20-1 with TRBJ1-2, with D uncertain. The CDR3 is 9 amino acids. The V end lost 4 bases, the J end lost 6 bases, and 3 bases lay between the germline ends. The germline CDR1 and CDR2 sequences are DFQATT and SNEGSKA (reference sequence). The CDR3 loop is CSAMDGYTF. The CDR3 DNA follows: TGCAGTGCTATGGATGGCTACACCTTC.

A few counts support this clonotype. The CDR3 sequence is CASSTKAGEKLFF. In DNA, the CDR3 is TGCGCCAGCTCTACGAAAGCAGGTGAAAAACTGTTTTTT. V gene TRBV5-1 combines with J gene TRBJ1-4; D unclear. Trimming took off 7 bases at V and 7 bases at J, with 14 bases between the two ends. Germline V CDR1 and CDR2: SGHRS, YFSETQ. The CDR3 spans 13 residues.

This rearrangement joins TRBV7-7 to TRBJ2-5; TRBD1 matches 9 bases. The CDR3 consists of 15 residues. Losses at the gene ends were 5 bases for V and 5 bases for J; bases not matched to a gene: 9. The germline V gene encodes CDR1 SSHAT and CDR2 FNYEAQ (reference sequence). CDR3 DNA sequence: TGTGCCAGCAGCCCAACCCGGACAGGGGAGGAGACCCAGTACTTC. This translates into CASSPTRTGEETQYF.